This T cell receptor (beta chain) was captured in a study of OX40 agonist ivuxolimab in advanced cancers. The germline V gene has CDR1 DFQATT and CDR2 SNEGSKA (reference sequence). The ends were cut back, 3 bases at V and 4 bases at J, with 4 bases in the middle. This CDR3 is built from 11 residues. Method: immunoSEQ multiplex PCR; TCRdb's copy keeps in-frame clones and lacks some. The table lists approximately 59,000 clones, about 85% of them singletons. This clone was found a few times. This sample comprised CD4+ or CD8+ T cells sorted from blood, obtained in a trial of the OX40 agonist ivuxolimab. This sequence originates from an adult with an advanced solid tumor such as melanoma, head and neck, liver or kidney cancer. The chain combines TRBV20-1 with TRBJ2-1; no clear D. The CDR3 here is CSASSYNEQFF. DNA for the CDR3: TGCAGTGCTAGTAGTTACAATGAGCAGTTCTTC.